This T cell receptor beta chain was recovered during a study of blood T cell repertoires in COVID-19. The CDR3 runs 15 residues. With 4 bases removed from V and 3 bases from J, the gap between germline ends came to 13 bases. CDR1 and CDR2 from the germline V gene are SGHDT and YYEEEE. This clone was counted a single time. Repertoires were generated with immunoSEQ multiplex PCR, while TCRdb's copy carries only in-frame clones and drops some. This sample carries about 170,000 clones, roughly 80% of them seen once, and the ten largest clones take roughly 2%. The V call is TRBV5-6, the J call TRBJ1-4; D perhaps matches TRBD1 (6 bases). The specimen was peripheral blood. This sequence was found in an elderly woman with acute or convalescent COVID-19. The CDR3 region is CASSNDRLPNEKLFF. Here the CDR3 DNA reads TGTGCCAGCAGCAACGACAGGCTACCTAATGAAAAACTGTTTTTT.